This TCR beta chain derives from a study of cytomegalovirus exposure and HLA in healthy donors. Study in general: The Caucasian-associated ancestry cluster held over 80% of roughly 370 genotyped donors.

Primers for the PCR totalled 60 Vbeta and 13 Jbeta. Using immunoSEQ multiplex PCR, the repertoire was profiled, and TCRdb retains in-frame clones only, with some absent. The sample table sets out approximately 79,000 clones. CDR1 is SEHNR, CDR2 FQNEAQ, per germline (reference sequence). V shed 3 bases and J shed 0 bases, with 8 bases lying between them. The CDR3 extends over 14 amino acids. V usage is TRBV7-9 and J usage is TRBJ1-1; weak D call: TRBD1 (6 bases). This sequence originates from a boy aged 5 to 17 in good health and CMV-seronegative. Sequencing was performed on PBMCs. CDR3 in DNA: TGTGCCAGCAGCTTGGACAGACTGAACACTGAAGCTTTCTTT. Protein: CASSLDRLNTEAFF.